The present TCR beta chain was sequenced within a study of blood T cell repertoires in COVID-19. Across the study: Acute and convalescent COVID-19 samples came from the United States, Italy and Spain.

Original analysis: Estimation of nucleated cell counts relied on the amplification of reference gene primers. TCRdb keeps only in-frame clones here, not all; method: immunoSEQ multiplex PCR. V, J and clone size derive from that table, while D and trimming were established from the DNA sequence. The table shows under 200,000 clones, with about four fifths occurring only once. CDR3 length: 13 amino acids. CDR1 and CDR2 from the germline V gene are SGHTA and FQGTGA. Trimming took off 5 bases at V and 6 bases at J, with 13 bases between the two ends. Sequenced sample: peripheral blood. This receptor was taken from a woman aged 55-75 years with COVID-19, enrolled during active disease. The chain uses TRBV7-3 and TRBJ1-1, with D uncertain. The CDR3 nucleotides are TGTGCCAGCAGCCCCCGGAGGTTGTCTGAAGCTTTCTTT. This translates into CASSPRRLSEAFF.